This is a list of T cell receptor beta chains from one sample in a study of cytomegalovirus exposure and HLA in healthy donors. The repertoire was sequenced with immunoSEQ multiplex PCR; TCRdb's copy has only in-frame clones and lacks some. This sample has approximately 110,000 clones, with around 87% found just once. The source material was PBMCs. Receptors originate from a woman aged 18-35 years in good health and CMV-seropositive. CDR3s leave out the opening cysteine and the closing phenylalanine or tryptophan. The order of the fields is J gene, V gene, clone size, CDR3 length, CDR3 protein. Not every row has a clone size; where given, it reads once, few, many or a size class.

TRBJ1-6	TRBV7-7	-	12	ASSLGQFNSPLH
TRBJ1-2	TRBV5-8	-	11	ASSPGTGNGYT
TRBJ2-7	TRBV4-1	-	12	ASSQGLSSYEQY
TRBJ1-3	TRBV30	-	12	AWRFRDSGNTIY
TRBJ1-2	TRBV5-1	-	12	ASSSETGGRGYT
TRBJ1-1	TRBV18	-	12	ASSSRQLNTEAF
TRBJ1-2	TRBV28	-	11	ASSSPAGGGYT
TRBJ2-1	TRBV15	once	14	ATSRVRGGGINEQF
TRBJ2-3	TRBV7-8	-	11	ASSLGGLDTQY
TRBJ1-1	TRBV27	-	11	ASSLQGRTEAF
TRBJ2-1	TRBV5-6	once	12	ASSYRGINNEQF
TRBJ1-3	TRBV7-6	-	11	ASRPDSRNTIY
TRBJ2-7	TRBV6-6	-	12	ASRAEGQRGEQY
TRBJ1-2	TRBV21-1	-	13	ASSNEGQGERGYT
TRBJ1-1	TRBV19	-	12	ASTDRGRNTEAF
TRBJ2-4	TRBV6-5	-	9	ASNYQNIQY
TRBJ2-7	TRBV6-1	-	13	ASSEGRLRSYEQY
TRBJ2-5	TRBV5-6	-	15	ASSLRYAEAFQETQY
TRBJ1-4	TRBV9	-	15	ASSALGGGRTNEKLF
TRBJ1-3	TRBV28	once	11	ASRATGLNTIY
TRBJ2-5	TRBV6-5	-	12	ASSPGQGAETQY
TRBJ1-6	TRBV28	-	12	ASSRNTLGGKAR
TRBJ2-7	TRBV15	-	13	ATSFTGTGSSEQY
TRBJ1-5	TRBV28	-	12	ASWVAGRGQPQH
TRBJ1-3	TRBV19	-	12	ASSGGYSGNTIY
TRBJ1-4	TRBV6-5	-	10	ASSYSGGKLF
TRBJ2-7	TRBV6-6	once	12	ASSPILEVYEQY
TRBJ1-2	TRBV10-3	-	12	AISGRDRVDGYT
TRBJ1-2	TRBV5-6	-	10	ASSYGSNGYT
TRBJ1-1	TRBV7-9	-	13	ASSITGGGDPEAF
TRBJ2-1	TRBV10-1	-	11	ASSDSGVGEQF
TRBJ1-5	TRBV5-3	-	14	ARTEDREYSNQPQH
TRBJ2-7	TRBV27	-	10	ASSLTRGEQY
TRBJ2-3	TRBV25-1	-	15	ASSEYLDRFLSDTQY
TRBJ2-3	TRBV10-1	-	11	ASSLRQGGTQY
TRBJ2-1	TRBV6-1	-	13	ASSELQGSYNEQF
TRBJ1-4	TRBV15	-	12	ATSPGGTNEKLF